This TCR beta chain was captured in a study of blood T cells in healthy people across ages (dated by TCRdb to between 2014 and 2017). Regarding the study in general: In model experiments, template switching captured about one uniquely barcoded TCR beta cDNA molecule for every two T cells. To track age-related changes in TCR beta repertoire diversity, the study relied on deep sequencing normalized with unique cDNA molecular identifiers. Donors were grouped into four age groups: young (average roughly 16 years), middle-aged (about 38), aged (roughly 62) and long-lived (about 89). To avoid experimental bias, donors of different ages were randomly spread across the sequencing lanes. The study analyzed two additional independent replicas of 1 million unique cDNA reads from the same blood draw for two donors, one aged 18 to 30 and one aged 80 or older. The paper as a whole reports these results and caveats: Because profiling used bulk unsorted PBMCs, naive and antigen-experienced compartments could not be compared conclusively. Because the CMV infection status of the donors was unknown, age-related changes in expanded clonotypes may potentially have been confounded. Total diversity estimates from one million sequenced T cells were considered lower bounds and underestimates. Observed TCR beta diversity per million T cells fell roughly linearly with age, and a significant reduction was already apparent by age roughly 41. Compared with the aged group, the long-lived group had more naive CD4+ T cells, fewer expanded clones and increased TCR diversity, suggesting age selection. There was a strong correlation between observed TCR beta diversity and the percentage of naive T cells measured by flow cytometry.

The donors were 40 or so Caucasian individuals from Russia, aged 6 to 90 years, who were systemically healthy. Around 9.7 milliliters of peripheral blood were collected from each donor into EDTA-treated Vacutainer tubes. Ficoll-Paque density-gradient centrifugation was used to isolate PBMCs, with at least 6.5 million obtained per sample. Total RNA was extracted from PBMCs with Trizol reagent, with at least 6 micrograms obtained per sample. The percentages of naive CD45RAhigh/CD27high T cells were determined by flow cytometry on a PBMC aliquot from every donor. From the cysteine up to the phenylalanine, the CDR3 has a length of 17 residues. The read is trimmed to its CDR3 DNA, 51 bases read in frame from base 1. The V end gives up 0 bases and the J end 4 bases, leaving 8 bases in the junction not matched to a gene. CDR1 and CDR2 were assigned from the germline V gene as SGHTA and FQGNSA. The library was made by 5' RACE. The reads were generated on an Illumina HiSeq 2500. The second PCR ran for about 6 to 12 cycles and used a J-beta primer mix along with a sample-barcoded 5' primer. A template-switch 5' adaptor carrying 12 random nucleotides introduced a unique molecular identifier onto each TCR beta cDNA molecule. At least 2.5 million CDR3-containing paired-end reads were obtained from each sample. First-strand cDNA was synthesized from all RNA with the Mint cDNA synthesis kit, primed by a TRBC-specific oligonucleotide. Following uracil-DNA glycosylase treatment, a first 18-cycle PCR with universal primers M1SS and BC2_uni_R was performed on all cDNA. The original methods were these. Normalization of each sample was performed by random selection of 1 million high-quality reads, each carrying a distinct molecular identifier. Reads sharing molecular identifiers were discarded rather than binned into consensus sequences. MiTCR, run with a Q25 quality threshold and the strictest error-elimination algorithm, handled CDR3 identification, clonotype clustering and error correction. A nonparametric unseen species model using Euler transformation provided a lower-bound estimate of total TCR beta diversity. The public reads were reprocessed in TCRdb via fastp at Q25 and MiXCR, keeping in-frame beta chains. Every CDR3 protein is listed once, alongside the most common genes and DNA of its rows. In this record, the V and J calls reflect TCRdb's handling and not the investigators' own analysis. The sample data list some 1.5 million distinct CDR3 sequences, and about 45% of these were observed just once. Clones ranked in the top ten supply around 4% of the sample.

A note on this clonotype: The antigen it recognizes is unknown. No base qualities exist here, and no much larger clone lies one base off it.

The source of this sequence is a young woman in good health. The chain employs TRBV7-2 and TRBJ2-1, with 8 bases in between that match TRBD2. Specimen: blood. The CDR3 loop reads CASSLARKRESYNEQFF. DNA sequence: TGTGCCAGCAGCTTAGCGAGGAAGCGGGAGTCTTACAATGAGCAGTTCTTC. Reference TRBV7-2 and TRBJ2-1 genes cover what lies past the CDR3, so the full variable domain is GAGVSQSPSNKVTEKGKDVELRCDPISGHTALYWYRQSLGQGLEFLIYFQGNSAPDKSGLPSDRFSAERTGGSVSTLTIQRTQQEDSAVYLCASSLARKRESYNEQFFGPGTRLTVL.